The clone carrying this T cell receptor beta chain was seen once. Its specificity is unknown. This sample was taken from a study of lymphopenia after photon versus proton radiotherapy. Study-wide results and caveats: Post-nadir diversity loss with photons came from oligoclonal expansion, particularly CD8+ Temra cells. Photon-treated patients lost naive T cells and TCR diversity; proton-treated stayed stable.

The V segment lost 4 bases and the J segment 9 bases; nucleotides outside the gene matches: 13. From germline, CDR1 is MDHEN and CDR2 SYDVKM. The CDR3 runs 16 residues. The assay was immunoSEQ multiplex PCR, and TCRdb's table has in-frame clones only and misses some. The table lists tens of thousands of clones, about 85% of them singletons, with around 25% in the top ten. The rearrangement uses TRBV28 and TRBJ2-1, with 9 bases lining up with TRBD1. The sequence came from a woman between 65 and 79 years old with pancreatic cancer. The material was peripheral blood, obtained from a patient treated with proton-based radiotherapy. This CDR3 is CASSSTDRGYSGEQFF. CDR3 in DNA: TGTGCCAGCAGTTCGACCGACAGGGGGTATAGTGGTGAGCAGTTCTTC.